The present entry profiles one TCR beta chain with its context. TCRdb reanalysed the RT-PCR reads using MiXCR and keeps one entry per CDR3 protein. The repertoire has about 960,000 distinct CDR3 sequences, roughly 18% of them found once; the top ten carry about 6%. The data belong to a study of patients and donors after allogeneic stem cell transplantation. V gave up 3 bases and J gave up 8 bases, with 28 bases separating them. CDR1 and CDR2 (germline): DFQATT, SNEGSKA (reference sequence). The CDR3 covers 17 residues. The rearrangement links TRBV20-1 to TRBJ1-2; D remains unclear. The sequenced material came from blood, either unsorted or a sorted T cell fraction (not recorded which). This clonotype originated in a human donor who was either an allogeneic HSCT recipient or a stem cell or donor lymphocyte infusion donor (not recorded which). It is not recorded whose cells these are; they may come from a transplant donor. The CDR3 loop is CSASWVVGGAPNWGYTF. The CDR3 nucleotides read TGCAGTGCTAGTTGGGTGGTGGGCGGCGCCCCTAATTGGGGCTACACCTTC.